This TCR beta chain was identified during a study of T-cell reconstitution after alpha-beta-depleted transplantation in children. The TCRbeta library was prepared with unique molecular identifiers. TCRdb redid the calling of the PCR reads with MiXCR, one entry per CDR3 protein. Here the sample spans around 580,000 distinct CDR3 sequences, under 25% being singletons. General study findings and limits: The main origin of T-cell counts and diversity one year after transplant was newly produced T cells.

CDR1 MNHNS and CDR2 SASEGT come from the germline V gene. CDR3 length equals 16 residues. V shed 3 bases and J 6 bases; nucleotides not matched to a gene: 9. This clonotype was seen repeatedly, ten times or more. Its antigen remains unidentified. This receptor was taken from a boy under two years old who had a stem cell transplant for acute myeloid leukemia, so the T cells may come from the graft donor. The material sequenced was PBMCs, mostly from graft donor cells, taken 360 days after TCRalphabeta/CD19-depleted stem cell transplant. The rearrangement links TRBV6-1 to TRBJ2-2, with TRBD1 matching over 8 bases. The CDR3, as DNA: TGTGCCAGCAGTGACTACAGGGGGGTTGGATCCGGGGAGCTGTTTTTT. This encodes CASSDYRGVGSGELFF.